Listed below are T cell receptor beta chains from one sample, sequenced in a study of blood T cells in healthy people across ages. TCRdb passed the 5' RACE reads through MiXCR, listing each CDR3 protein once. Among around 1.7 million distinct CDR3 sequences listed, roughly 27% were seen once. Source material: blood. The receptors originated from a woman in her 30s in good health. Both conserved end residues are trimmed from each CDR3.

J gene | V gene | CDR3 protein
TRBJ2-5 | TRBV5-1 | ASSLADRGGETQY
TRBJ1-1 | TRBV5-1 | ASSLATGTGGETEAF
TRBJ2-7 | TRBV6-1 | ASRGSGSGGYYEQY
TRBJ2-3 | TRBV5-1 | ASKSGGPSSTDTQY
TRBJ1-4 | TRBV20-1 | SARIGLINEKLF
TRBJ1-5 | TRBV18 | ASSPQSKQPQH
TRBJ1-5 | TRBV12-3/TRBV12-4 | ASSPRVGGNQPQH
TRBJ2-3 | TRBV11-3 | ASSPSTSGSTQY
TRBJ1-2 | TRBV2 | ASSDRSERRYGYT
TRBJ2-1 | TRBV12-3/TRBV12-4 | ASSRRTYENNEQF
TRBJ2-3 | TRBV2 | ASKVGTLEDTQY
TRBJ2-4 | TRBV10-1 | ASSDGGRNIQY
TRBJ2-1 | TRBV12-5 | ASGLSQGRAYNEQF
TRBJ1-2 | TRBV4-1 | ASSHPFGDLT
TRBJ2-7 | TRBV6-5 | ASTSVRDKNYEQY
TRBJ2-2 | TRBV2 | ASNPGLAFAGELF
TRBJ1-2 | TRBV4-3 | ASSQVGGYGYT
TRBJ2-1 | TRBV3-1 | ASSQAGGQF